This T cell receptor (beta chain) was recovered during a study of blood T cell repertoires in COVID-19. Study-level information: Sample material is recorded as cDNA or gDNA derived from T cells, B-cell-depleted T cells, or PBMCs.

Trimming took 7 bases from V and 6 from J, leaving 14 bases between them. This CDR3 contains 13 residues. The germline gives CDR1 LNHDA, CDR2 SQIVND (reference sequence). Per the study methods: The assay estimated nucleated cells by amplifying reference gene primers. The method was immunoSEQ multiplex PCR; TCRdb's version includes in-frame clones alone and lacks a portion of them. That table gives V, J and clone size, and the DNA gave D and trimming. Seen here are 200,000 to 300,000 clones, 81% observed once, and the top ten hold 7.9%. V is TRBV19 and J is TRBJ2-3; D is uncertain. The receptor comes from a woman older than 75 with acute or convalescent COVID-19. Sequencing was done on a sample of peripheral blood. The CDR3 reads CASTPPSVDTQYF. CDR3 in DNA: TGTGCCAGTACCCCCCCCTCGGTCGATACGCAGTATTTT.